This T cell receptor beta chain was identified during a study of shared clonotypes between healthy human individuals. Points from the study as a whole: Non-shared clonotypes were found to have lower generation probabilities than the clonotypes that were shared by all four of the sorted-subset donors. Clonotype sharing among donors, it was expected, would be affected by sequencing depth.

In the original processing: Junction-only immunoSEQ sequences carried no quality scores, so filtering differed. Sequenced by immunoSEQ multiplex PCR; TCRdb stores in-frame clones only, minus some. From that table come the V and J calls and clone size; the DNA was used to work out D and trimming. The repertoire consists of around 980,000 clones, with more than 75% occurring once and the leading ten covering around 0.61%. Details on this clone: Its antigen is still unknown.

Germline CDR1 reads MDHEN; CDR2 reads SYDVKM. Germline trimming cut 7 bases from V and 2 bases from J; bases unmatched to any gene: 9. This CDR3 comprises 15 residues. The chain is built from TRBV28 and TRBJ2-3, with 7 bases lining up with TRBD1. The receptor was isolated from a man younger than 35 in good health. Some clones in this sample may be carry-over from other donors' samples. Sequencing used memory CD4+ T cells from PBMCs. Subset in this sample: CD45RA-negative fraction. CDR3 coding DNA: TGTGCCAGCAAGGGATTAGACAGGGACACAGATACGCAGTATTTT. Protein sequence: CASKGLDRDTDTQYF.